The rows below give T cell receptor beta chains drawn from one sample of a study of blood T cell repertoires in COVID-19. The repertoire was sequenced with immunoSEQ multiplex PCR; TCRdb's copy has only in-frame clones and lacks some. The profile covers around 210,000 clones, with roughly 80% appearing a single time and 7.8% taken by the ten largest. Sequenced input: peripheral blood. The receptors here all came from a woman aged 80 or older with COVID-19, enrolled during active disease. CDR3s include the opening cysteine and the closing phenylalanine or tryptophan. The D gene is left open where the match is weak. Clone size, where shown, is once, few, many, or a class for clones that have expanded.

V gene	CDR3 length	D gene	clone size	J gene	CDR3 protein	CDR3 DNA
TRBV6-5	13	-	few	TRBJ1-1	CATARDPNTEAFF	TGTGCCACGGCGCGGGACCCGAACACTGAAGCTTTCTTT
TRBV5-4	15	TRBD2	-	TRBJ2-1	CASSSGGGDFGEQFF	TGTGCCAGCAGCTCGGGCGGGGGGGACTTTGGTGAGCAGTTCTTC
TRBV5-8	13	-	once	TRBJ2-1	CASSPSGVYEQFF	TGTGCCAGCAGCCCTTCAGGGGTCTATGAGCAGTTCTTC
TRBV27	16	TRBD2	-	TRBJ2-2	CASSLAGGPRAGELFF	TGTGCCAGCAGTTTGGCGGGAGGGCCACGAGCAGGGGAGCTGTTTTTT
TRBV29-1	11	TRBD1	-	TRBJ1-1	CSADRGTEAFF	TGCAGCGCGGACAGGGGCACTGAAGCTTTCTTT
TRBV6-5	13	-	-	TRBJ1-2	CASSGSGGRGYTF	TGTGCCAGCAGCGGGTCCGGGGGTCGAGGCTACACCTTC
TRBV18	17	TRBD2	-	TRBJ2-1	CASSPLTLAARGHEQFF	TGTGCCAGCTCACCGCTGACGCTAGCGGCCAGAGGGCATGAGCAGTTCTTC
TRBV4-2	16	-	-	TRBJ2-1	CASSQDFAGAYNEQFF	TGTGCCAGCAGCCAAGATTTCGCGGGGGCTTACAATGAGCAGTTCTTC
TRBV18	14	-	-	TRBJ1-2	CASSLSREEYGYTF	TGTGCCAGCTCACTCTCAAGAGAGGAATATGGCTACACCTTC
TRBV7-7	14	TRBD1	-	TRBJ2-7	CASSLGQGSGEQYF	TGTGCTAGCAGCCTAGGACAGGGTTCCGGAGAGCAGTACTTC
TRBV15	15	-	-	TRBJ1-4	CATSPLGGTNEKLFF	TGTGCCACCAGCCCTCTCGGAGGCACTAATGAAAAACTGTTTTTT
TRBV5-8	12	-	-	TRBJ1-2	CASSWGGNGYTF	TGTGCCAGCAGCTGGGGGGGAAATGGCTACACCTTC
TRBV15	14	-	-	TRBJ2-5	CATSRSLVQETQYF	TGTGCCACCAGCCGATCTCTAGTGCAAGAGACCCAGTACTTC
TRBV5-6	14	-	-	TRBJ2-7	CASSSFYSPYEQYF	TGTGCCAGCAGCTCCTTCTACAGCCCCTACGAGCAGTACTTC
TRBV28	16	-	-	TRBJ2-7	CASSFPGNSLSLEQYF	TGTGCCAGCAGTTTTCCGGGAAACTCTCTCTCCCTCGAGCAGTACTTC
TRBV9	12	-	-	TRBJ2-3	CASSADAGWQYF	TGTGCCAGCAGCGCGGACGCGGGGTGGCAGTATTTT
TRBV6-6	15	-	-	TRBJ1-1	CASIPPGGLYTEAFF	TGTGCCAGCATTCCACCTGGGGGGTTATACACTGAAGCTTTCTTT
TRBV5-4	13	TRBD1	-	TRBJ2-7	CASSLPTGYEQYF	TGTGCCAGCAGCTTGCCGACAGGGTACGAGCAGTACTTC
TRBV7-9	16	TRBD1	few	TRBJ2-1	CASSLGQGQGYNEQFF	TGTGCCAGCAGCTTAGGACAGGGACAGGGCTACAATGAGCAGTTCTTC
TRBV12-3/TRBV12-4	13	-	-	TRBJ1-2	CASSLGAEYGYTF	TGTGCCAGCAGTTTAGGGGCAGAATATGGCTACACCTTC
TRBV27	18	TRBD2	few	TRBJ2-1	CASSSLLAGKTAYNEQFF	TGTGCCAGCAGTTCTTTACTAGCGGGAAAAACAGCCTACAATGAGCAGTTCTTC
TRBV6-5	14	TRBD1	-	TRBJ1-2	CASRTKDRGEGYTF	TGTGCCAGCAGAACGAAGGACAGGGGTGAGGGCTACACCTTC
TRBV11-2	17	TRBD2	-	TRBJ2-1	CASSFFPDGTSGGKQFF	TGTGCCAGCAGTTTTTTCCCCGACGGGACTAGCGGGGGGAAGCAGTTCTTC
TRBV2	13	TRBD1	-	TRBJ1-2	CASKTTGFYGYTF	TGTGCCAGCAAAACGACAGGGTTCTATGGCTACACCTTC
TRBV7-8	17	TRBD1	-	TRBJ2-3	CASSSRVGTAVTDTQYF	TGTGCCAGCAGCTCTAGGGTTGGGACAGCGGTCACAGATACGCAGTATTTT
TRBV7-6	15	TRBD1	-	TRBJ2-3	CASSSRQGATDTQYF	TGTGCCAGCAGCTCCCGACAGGGGGCTACAGATACGCAGTATTTT
TRBV15	13	-	-	TRBJ1-2	CATSRVKGQGYTF	TGTGCCACCAGCAGAGTGAAGGGGCAAGGCTACACCTTC
TRBV5-1	18	-	-	TRBJ1-3	CASSPVGGRAFSGNTIYF	TGCGCCAGCAGCCCGGTTGGCGGCCGCGCTTTCTCTGGAAACACCATATATTTT
TRBV6-5	13	-	once	TRBJ1-6	CASNGRGSSPLHF	TGTGCCAGCAATGGAAGGGGCAGTTCACCCCTCCACTTT
TRBV19	13	-	-	TRBJ2-2	CASRVRGSGELFF	TGTGCCAGTAGGGTCCGGGGGTCCGGGGAGCTGTTTTTT
TRBV9	16	TRBD1	-	TRBJ1-3	CASSGTGDSTGNTIYF	TGTGCCAGCAGCGGGACAGGGGACTCCACTGGAAACACCATATATTTT
TRBV27	14	-	-	TRBJ1-2	CASSLSGGAGGYTF	TGTGCCAGCAGTTTATCGGGAGGGGCGGGCGGCTACACCTTC
TRBV9	14	TRBD1	-	TRBJ1-3	CASSVEDRGNTIYF	TGTGCCAGCAGCGTTGAGGACAGGGGAAACACCATATATTTT